A selection of T cell receptor beta chains follows, all from one sample in a study of T cell changes during pregnancy in multiple sclerosis. Data came from immunoSEQ multiplex PCR; TCRdb stores just in-frame clones and leaves some out. The data hold roughly 40,000 clones, with approximately 92% observed a single time. This material consisted of peripheral blood, taken before pregnancy. Receptor source: a female donor with multiple sclerosis, enrolled in a pregnancy study. Each CDR3 is given with its conserved first and last residue. D genes are given only for firm matches. The size field is filled for only some rows; it gives once, few, many or a size class.

len: 13; v_gene: TRBV4-2; d_gene: -; j_gene: TRBJ2-5; abundance: -; CDR3aa: CASSQARQETQYF; CDR3nt: TGTGCCAGCAGCCAAGCCAGACAAGAGACCCAGTACTTC
len: 15; v_gene: TRBV5-6; d_gene: -; j_gene: TRBJ2-5; abundance: -; CDR3aa: CASSFETEGEETQYF; CDR3nt: TGTGCCAGCAGCTTCGAGACGGAAGGAGAAGAGACCCAGTACTTC
len: 15; v_gene: TRBV7-3; d_gene: -; j_gene: TRBJ1-3; abundance: -; CDR3aa: CASSQTGLSGNTIYF; CDR3nt: TGTGCCAGCAGCCAGACAGGCCTCTCTGGAAACACCATATATTTT
len: 14; v_gene: TRBV4-1; d_gene: TRBD2; j_gene: TRBJ2-7; abundance: -; CDR3aa: CASSQLPGGYEQYF; CDR3nt: TGCGCCAGCAGCCAGCTCCCGGGAGGGTACGAGCAGTACTTC
len: 15; v_gene: TRBV6-1; d_gene: TRBD2; j_gene: TRBJ2-1; abundance: once; CDR3aa: CASSELVGGSVEQFF; CDR3nt: TGTGCCAGCAGTGAATTGGTGGGAGGGTCGGTTGAGCAGTTCTTC
len: 15; v_gene: TRBV9; d_gene: TRBD2; j_gene: TRBJ2-5; abundance: -; CDR3aa: CASSVAPSGQETQYF; CDR3nt: TGTGCCAGCAGCGTAGCTCCTAGCGGACAAGAGACCCAGTACTTC
len: 15; v_gene: TRBV2; d_gene: -; j_gene: TRBJ1-3; abundance: once; CDR3aa: CASSRDIRSGNTIYF; CDR3nt: TGTGCCAGCAGTCGGGACATTAGGTCTGGAAACACCATATATTTT
len: 15; v_gene: TRBV7-9; d_gene: TRBD2; j_gene: TRBJ2-1; abundance: once; CDR3aa: CASSLRAGALYEQFF; CDR3nt: TGTGCCAGCAGCCTGCGAGCGGGAGCATTATATGAGCAGTTCTTC
len: 15; v_gene: TRBV19; d_gene: -; j_gene: TRBJ1-2; abundance: -; CDR3aa: CASSPRSLGADGYTF; CDR3nt: TGTGCCAGTAGTCCCCGCTCCTTGGGGGCGGATGGCTACACCTTC
len: 17; v_gene: TRBV19; d_gene: -; j_gene: TRBJ1-5; abundance: few; CDR3aa: CASSDGQGGSSNQPQHF; CDR3nt: TGTGCCAGTAGTGACGGGCAGGGCGGATCGAGCAATCAGCCCCAGCATTTT
len: 13; v_gene: TRBV25-1; d_gene: TRBD1; j_gene: TRBJ1-2; abundance: -; CDR3aa: CASSSGTAPGYTF; CDR3nt: TGTGCCAGCAGTTCAGGGACAGCCCCGGGCTACACCTTC
len: 15; v_gene: TRBV2; d_gene: TRBD1; j_gene: TRBJ1-2; abundance: -; CDR3aa: CASSEVTGGHYGYTF; CDR3nt: TGTGCCAGCAGTGAAGTCACAGGGGGGCACTATGGCTACACCTTC
len: 14; v_gene: TRBV6-5; d_gene: -; j_gene: TRBJ2-7; abundance: -; CDR3aa: CASRRETSYYEQYF; CDR3nt: TGTGCCAGCAGACGGGAAACCTCCTACTACGAGCAGTACTTC
len: 13; v_gene: TRBV7-3; d_gene: -; j_gene: TRBJ2-7; abundance: -; CDR3aa: CASSLTEGYEQYF; CDR3nt: TGTGCCAGCAGCTTAACGGAGGGCTACGAGCAGTACTTC
len: 14; v_gene: TRBV11-3; d_gene: -; j_gene: TRBJ2-5; abundance: -; CDR3aa: CASSFSWRGETQYF; CDR3nt: TGTGCCAGCAGCTTTAGCTGGAGGGGAGAGACCCAGTACTTC
len: 15; v_gene: TRBV27; d_gene: TRBD1; j_gene: TRBJ2-2; abundance: once; CDR3aa: CASRFGQGNTGELFF; CDR3nt: TGTGCCAGCAGATTTGGACAGGGAAACACCGGGGAGCTGTTTTTT
len: 15; v_gene: TRBV18; d_gene: -; j_gene: TRBJ1-1; abundance: -; CDR3aa: CASSPRQAMNTEAFF; CDR3nt: TGTGCCAGCTCACCAAGGCAGGCCATGAACACTGAAGCTTTCTTT
len: 16; v_gene: TRBV18; d_gene: -; j_gene: TRBJ1-1; abundance: -; CDR3aa: CASSPRDAIMNTEAFF; CDR3nt: TGTGCCAGCTCACCGCGGGACGCTATAATGAACACTGAAGCTTTCTTT
len: 13; v_gene: TRBV5-1; d_gene: -; j_gene: TRBJ2-7; abundance: -; CDR3aa: CASSWTQRTEQYF; CDR3nt: TGCGCCAGCAGCTGGACCCAGCGGACCGAGCAGTACTTC
len: 14; v_gene: TRBV7-8; d_gene: TRBD2; j_gene: TRBJ2-7; abundance: once; CDR3aa: CASSLEALAEEQYF; CDR3nt: TGTGCCAGCAGCTTAGAGGCTCTAGCGGAGGAGCAGTACTTC
len: 16; v_gene: TRBV5-6; d_gene: TRBD1; j_gene: TRBJ2-2; abundance: -; CDR3aa: CASSSLHRGRTGELFF; CDR3nt: TGTGCCAGCAGCTCCCTCCACAGGGGAAGGACCGGGGAGCTGTTTTTT
len: 16; v_gene: TRBV7-9; d_gene: TRBD2; j_gene: TRBJ2-3; abundance: once; CDR3aa: CASSLLSGRASDTQYF; CDR3nt: TGTGCCAGCAGCTTATTAAGCGGGAGGGCCTCAGATACGCAGTATTTT
len: 14; v_gene: TRBV19; d_gene: TRBD1; j_gene: TRBJ2-7; abundance: -; CDR3aa: CASSIAQGAYEQYF; CDR3nt: TGTGCCAGTAGTATCGCACAGGGGGCCTACGAGCAGTACTTC
len: 13; v_gene: TRBV6-5; d_gene: -; j_gene: TRBJ2-2; abundance: -; CDR3aa: CASRQDRLGELFF; CDR3nt: TGTGCCAGCAGACAAGACAGGCTCGGGGAGCTGTTTTTT
len: 14; v_gene: TRBV9; d_gene: TRBD2; j_gene: TRBJ2-7; abundance: -; CDR3aa: CASSVKLAGGEQYF; CDR3nt: TGTGCCAGCAGCGTAAAACTAGCGGGAGGGGAGCAGTACTTC
len: 17; v_gene: TRBV28; d_gene: TRBD2; j_gene: TRBJ2-2; abundance: once; CDR3aa: CASSHTSGTADTGELFF; CDR3nt: TGTGCCAGCAGCCATACTAGCGGGACCGCCGACACCGGGGAGCTGTTTTTT
len: 14; v_gene: TRBV5-1; d_gene: -; j_gene: TRBJ2-7; abundance: -; CDR3aa: CASSSEGYSYEQYF; CDR3nt: TGCGCCAGCAGCTCTGAGGGATATAGCTACGAGCAGTACTTC
len: 16; v_gene: TRBV7-2; d_gene: TRBD2; j_gene: TRBJ2-2; abundance: -; CDR3aa: CASSLEGLAGNGELFF; CDR3nt: TGTGCCAGCAGCTTAGAAGGACTAGCGGGTAACGGGGAGCTGTTTTTT
len: 16; v_gene: TRBV15; d_gene: TRBD1; j_gene: TRBJ2-5; abundance: -; CDR3aa: CATSRVGDRGQETQYF; CDR3nt: TGTGCCACCAGCAGAGTGGGAGACAGGGGGCAAGAGACCCAGTACTTC
len: 16; v_gene: TRBV5-1; d_gene: -; j_gene: TRBJ2-2; abundance: -; CDR3aa: CASSQSGPSNTGELFF; CDR3nt: TGCGCCAGCAGCCAAAGCGGGCCCTCGAACACCGGGGAGCTGTTTTTT
len: 16; v_gene: TRBV30; d_gene: TRBD1; j_gene: TRBJ1-1; abundance: -; CDR3aa: CAWSLQTGPRDTEAFF; CDR3nt: TGTGCCTGGAGCCTACAGACAGGGCCCCGGGACACTGAAGCTTTCTTT
len: 15; v_gene: TRBV4-2; d_gene: -; j_gene: TRBJ1-2; abundance: -; CDR3aa: CASSQIYVDSYGYTF; CDR3nt: TGTGCCAGCAGCCAAATTTACGTAGACAGCTATGGCTACACCTTC
len: 15; v_gene: TRBV6-5; d_gene: TRBD2; j_gene: TRBJ2-1; abundance: once; CDR3aa: CASSLGGSIWNEQFF; CDR3nt: TGTGCCAGCAGTTTAGGCGGGAGTATTTGGAATGAGCAGTTCTTC
len: 14; v_gene: TRBV27; d_gene: -; j_gene: TRBJ2-7; abundance: -; CDR3aa: CASSLSTRAYEQYF; CDR3nt: TGTGCCAGCAGTTTATCGACCAGGGCCTACGAGCAGTACTTC
len: 14; v_gene: TRBV5-1; d_gene: -; j_gene: TRBJ2-5; abundance: -; CDR3aa: CASSLRTTQETQYF; CDR3nt: TGCGCCAGCAGCTTGAGGACTACCCAAGAGACCCAGTACTTC
len: 15; v_gene: TRBV5-1; d_gene: TRBD1; j_gene: TRBJ1-1; abundance: -; CDR3aa: CASSLGAGGNTEAFF; CDR3nt: TGCGCCAGCAGCTTGGGGGCAGGGGGGAACACTGAAGCTTTCTTT
len: 13; v_gene: TRBV10-3; d_gene: -; j_gene: TRBJ2-2; abundance: -; CDR3aa: CAISDEDPGELFF; CDR3nt: TGTGCCATCAGTGATGAGGATCCCGGGGAGCTGTTTTTT
len: 12; v_gene: TRBV7-3; d_gene: -; j_gene: TRBJ2-1; abundance: -; CDR3aa: CASGSSYNEQFF; CDR3nt: TGTGCCAGCGGGAGCTCCTACAATGAGCAGTTCTTC
len: 18; v_gene: TRBV11-2; d_gene: -; j_gene: TRBJ1-1; abundance: -; CDR3aa: CASTTSRGARTSNTEAFF; CDR3nt: TGTGCCAGCACCACGTCACGGGGGGCGCGGACCTCGAACACTGAAGCTTTCTTT
len: 13; v_gene: TRBV14; d_gene: -; j_gene: TRBJ2-7; abundance: -; CDR3aa: CASSQAGYSEQYF; CDR3nt: TGTGCCAGCAGCCAAGCGGGATACAGCGAGCAGTACTTC
len: 12; v_gene: TRBV27; d_gene: -; j_gene: TRBJ1-2; abundance: -; CDR3aa: CASKTVNYGYTF; CDR3nt: TGTGCCAGCAAGACAGTGAACTATGGCTACACCTTC
len: 19; v_gene: TRBV10-3; d_gene: TRBD2; j_gene: TRBJ2-2; abundance: -; CDR3aa: CAISGGPGLAGDVGGELFF; CDR3nt: TGTGCCATCAGTGGGGGCCCCGGACTAGCGGGAGACGTTGGCGGGGAGCTGTTTTTT
len: 20; v_gene: TRBV4-1; d_gene: TRBD1; j_gene: TRBJ1-1; abundance: -; CDR3aa: CASSQAGTGVWMSPNTEAFF; CDR3nt: TGCGCCAGCAGCCAAGCCGGGACAGGGGTTTGGATGTCCCCGAACACTGAAGCTTTCTTT
len: 13; v_gene: TRBV18; d_gene: -; j_gene: TRBJ1-5; abundance: -; CDR3aa: CASSPPAGAPQHF; CDR3nt: TGTGCCAGCTCACCACCTGCTGGGGCGCCCCAGCATTTT
len: 15; v_gene: TRBV6-5; d_gene: -; j_gene: TRBJ2-5; abundance: -; CDR3aa: CASSPRQVRQETQYF; CDR3nt: TGTGCCAGCAGTCCGCGACAGGTACGACAAGAGACCCAGTACTTC
len: 15; v_gene: TRBV21-1; d_gene: -; j_gene: TRBJ2-1; abundance: -; CDR3aa: CASSKSSSGRLGQFF; CDR3nt: TGTGCCAGCAGCAAATCGAGTAGCGGGAGATTGGGGCAGTTCTTC
len: 15; v_gene: TRBV19; d_gene: TRBD2; j_gene: TRBJ2-3; abundance: -; CDR3aa: CASSTGTSSTDTQYF; CDR3nt: TGTGCCAGTAGTACCGGGACTAGTAGTACAGATACGCAGTATTTT
len: 14; v_gene: TRBV11-3; d_gene: TRBD1; j_gene: TRBJ2-3; abundance: -; CDR3aa: CASSSGQGADTQYF; CDR3nt: TGTGCCAGCAGCTCGGGACAGGGGGCAGATACGCAGTATTTT
len: 19; v_gene: TRBV5-8; d_gene: -; j_gene: TRBJ2-4; abundance: -; CDR3aa: CASSLLLSWSSIAKNIQYF; CDR3nt: TGTGCCAGCAGCTTACTTTTGAGTTGGAGCTCAATAGCCAAAAACATTCAGTACTTC
len: 13; v_gene: TRBV11-2; d_gene: -; j_gene: TRBJ2-7; abundance: -; CDR3aa: CASSPSLAGEQYF; CDR3nt: TGTGCCAGCAGCCCCTCCCTTGCGGGAGAGCAGTACTTC
len: 17; v_gene: TRBV19; d_gene: -; j_gene: TRBJ1-5; abundance: -; CDR3aa: CASSTRGGDLSNQPQHF; CDR3nt: TGTGCCAGTAGTACCCGCGGGGGCGACCTTAGCAATCAGCCCCAGCATTTT
len: 13; v_gene: TRBV25-1; d_gene: TRBD1; j_gene: TRBJ2-7; abundance: -; CDR3aa: CASSGDRLYEQYF; CDR3nt: TGTGCCAGCAGTGGGGACAGGCTCTACGAGCAGTACTTC
len: 17; v_gene: TRBV23-1; d_gene: TRBD2; j_gene: TRBJ2-3; abundance: few; CDR3aa: CASSQSILAGCTDTQYF; CDR3nt: TGCGCCAGCAGTCAATCGATTCTAGCGGGATGCACAGATACGCAGTATTTT
len: 12; v_gene: TRBV30; d_gene: -; j_gene: TRBJ2-5; abundance: -; CDR3aa: CAWSPAGETQYF; CDR3nt: TGTGCCTGGAGTCCTGCAGGGGAGACCCAGTACTTC
len: 15; v_gene: TRBV5-1; d_gene: -; j_gene: TRBJ2-3; abundance: -; CDR3aa: CASSFSGRSTDTQYF; CDR3nt: TGCGCCAGCAGCTTCTCAGGGCGTAGCACAGATACGCAGTATTTT
len: 15; v_gene: TRBV6-5; d_gene: -; j_gene: TRBJ1-1; abundance: -; CDR3aa: CASSYKTISGTEAFF; CDR3nt: TGTGCCAGCAGTTATAAGACCATATCGGGCACTGAAGCTTTCTTT